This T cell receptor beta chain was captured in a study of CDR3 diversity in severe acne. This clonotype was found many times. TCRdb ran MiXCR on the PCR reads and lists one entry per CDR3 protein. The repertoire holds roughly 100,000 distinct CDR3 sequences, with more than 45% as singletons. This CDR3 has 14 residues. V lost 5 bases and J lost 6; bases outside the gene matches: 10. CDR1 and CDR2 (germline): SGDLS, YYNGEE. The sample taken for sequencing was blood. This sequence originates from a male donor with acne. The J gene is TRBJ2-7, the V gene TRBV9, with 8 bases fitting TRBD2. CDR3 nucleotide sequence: TGTGCCAGCAGTAAGCGGGAGCATACAGGCGAGCAGTACTTC. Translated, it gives CASSKREHTGEQYF.